A selection of T cell receptor beta chains follows, all from one sample in a study of blood T cells in healthy people across ages. TCRdb re-called the 5' RACE reads with MiXCR, one entry per CDR3 protein. Among about 680,000 distinct CDR3 sequences listed, 49% were seen once. Sequenced input: blood. These receptors were obtained from a woman in her fifties or sixties in good health. Each CDR3 is given with its conserved first and last residue. D genes are given only for firm matches. Size values are once, few and many counts, or a class for expanded clones, and some rows have none.

J gene,D gene,V gene,clone size,CDR3 protein,CDR3 DNA
TRBJ1-1,-,TRBV4-3,-,CASSRNRDNKVEAFF,TGCGCCAGCAGCCGGAACCGGGACAACAAAGTTGAAGCTTTCTTT
TRBJ2-5,TRBD2,TRBV20-1,few,CSARTRTSGMRGPQETQYF,TGCAGTGCTAGAACACGGACTAGCGGGATGAGAGGTCCTCAAGAGACCCAGTACTTC
TRBJ2-5,-,TRBV28,few,CASSKDSLYQETQYF,TGTGCCAGCAGTAAAGACAGCTTGTACCAAGAGACCCAGTACTTC
TRBJ2-1,TRBD2,TRBV7-2,-,CASSLSSGSFNEQFF,TGTGCCAGCAGCTTATCTAGCGGGAGTTTTAATGAGCAGTTCTTC
TRBJ2-1,TRBD2,TRBV10-3,once,CAAKGLAGGRYSYNEQFF,TGTGCCGCCAAGGGACTAGCGGGGGGTCGTTACTCCTACAATGAGCAGTTCTTC
TRBJ2-1,-,TRBV4-2,few,CAGSPRETLNNEQFF,TGTGCCGGCAGCCCTCGCGAGACTCTAAACAATGAGCAGTTCTTC
TRBJ2-1,-,TRBV29-1,few,CSSIGASWFDEQFF,TGCAGCTCTATTGGGGCTAGCTGGTTCGATGAGCAGTTCTTC
TRBJ2-1,-,TRBV4-1,-,CASSPDPGHNEQFF,TGCGCCAGCAGCCCGGACCCGGGCCACAATGAGCAGTTCTTC
TRBJ1-6,-,TRBV21-1,once,CASSNRWSPLHF,TGTGCCAGCAGCAATAGGTGGTCACCCCTCCACTTT
TRBJ2-6,-,TRBV7-2,-,CASMPILSGANVLTF,TGTGCCAGCATGCCGATCTTATCTGGGGCCAACGTCCTGACTTTC
TRBJ1-6,-,TRBV28,once,CASSFFTGPNSPLHF,TGTGCCAGCAGTTTTTTCACAGGACCGAATTCACCCCTCCACTTT
TRBJ1-1,-,TRBV7-2,-,CASSLGPGREAFF,TGTGCCAGCAGCTTAGGACCAGGGCGGGAGGCTTTCTTT
TRBJ1-1,-,TRBV11-2,-,CASSAAAGLNTEAFF,TGTGCCAGCAGCGCAGCGGCAGGGCTGAACACTGAAGCTTTCTTT
TRBJ2-7,TRBD1,TRBV29-1,-,CSVEDRGGEDYEQYF,TGCAGCGTTGAAGATCGAGGGGGCGAGGATTACGAGCAGTACTTC
TRBJ2-1,TRBD2,TRBV7-2,-,CASSFPGGYNEQFF,TGTGCCAGCAGCTTCCCGGGAGGGTACAATGAGCAGTTCTTC
TRBJ2-1,TRBD2,TRBV4-3,-,CASSQTSGRYNEQFF,TGCGCCAGCAGCCAGACTAGCGGGAGGTATAATGAGCAGTTCTTC
TRBJ2-5,TRBD2,TRBV30,once,CAWSDLAGVTQETQYF,TGTGCCTGGAGTGATCTAGCGGGAGTTACCCAAGAGACCCAGTACTTC
TRBJ1-6,TRBD1,TRBV28,few,CASSPQGAGDSPLHF,TGTGCCAGCAGTCCCCAGGGGGCTGGGGATTCACCCCTCCACTTT
TRBJ2-5,-,TRBV4-3,few,CASSQEAVAPGVQYF,TGCGCCAGCAGCCAAGAAGCGGTTGCACCAGGTGTGCAGTACTTC
TRBJ2-7,-,TRBV28,few,CASRTGSDSYEQYF,TGTGCCAGCAGAACAGGGAGTGACTCCTACGAGCAGTACTTC
TRBJ1-2,-,TRBV25-1,few,CASSEAARGYTF,TGTGCCAGCAGTGAAGCGGCGCGGGGCTACACCTTC
TRBJ2-2,-,TRBV2,many,CASSGRPVPPPPGELFF,TGTGCCAGCAGTGGGAGGCCGGTACCCCCCCCACCCGGGGAGCTGTTTTTT
TRBJ1-4,-,TRBV2,-,CASNAPSREKLFF,TGTGCCAGCAACGCCCCCTCAAGGGAAAAACTGTTTTTT
TRBJ2-7,-,TRBV6-5,-,CAAGKGPPFYEQYF,TGTGCCGCAGGGAAGGGACCTCCGTTCTACGAGCAGTACTTC
TRBJ1-4,-,TRBV5-1,few,CASSMTSANEKLFF,TGCGCCAGCAGCATGACCTCGGCTAATGAAAAACTGTTTTTT
TRBJ2-3,-,TRBV14,-,CASSRSGQDTQYF,TGTGCCAGTAGCCGAAGTGGTCAGGATACGCAGTATTTT
TRBJ2-1,TRBD2,TRBV20-1,-,CSARNPGLAGARETQFF,TGCAGTGCTAGAAACCCGGGACTAGCGGGAGCTAGAGAGACCCAGTTCTTC
TRBJ1-5,-,TRBV20-1,-,CSAQRGGFGNQPQHF,TGCAGTGCCCAACGCGGGGGATTCGGGAATCAGCCCCAGCATTTT
TRBJ1-1,-,TRBV7-3,-,CASSLRGRDTEAFF,TGTGCCAGCAGCTTAAGGGGGCGGGACACTGAAGCTTTCTTT
TRBJ2-1,-,TRBV6-6,-,CASSRAAGGYNEQFF,TGTGCCAGCAGCAGAGCGGCAGGAGGGTACAATGAGCAGTTCTTC
TRBJ2-3,TRBD1,TRBV6-5,-,CASGKGQGITDTQYF,TGTGCCAGCGGTAAAGGACAGGGGATCACAGATACGCAGTATTTT
TRBJ1-2,-,TRBV13,-,CASSRYSYGYTF,TGTGCCAGCAGCCGATACAGCTATGGCTACACCTTC
TRBJ2-1,-,TRBV7-2,few,CASSLGQSSGEQFF,TGTGCCAGCAGCTTAGGTCAGTCGAGCGGCGAGCAGTTCTTC
TRBJ1-2,TRBD1,TRBV30,-,CAWSGTGVNYGYTF,TGTGCCTGGAGTGGGACAGGGGTAAACTATGGCTACACCTTC
TRBJ1-1,TRBD1,TRBV7-9,once,CASSPTGQVMNTEAFF,TGTGCCAGCAGCCCAACAGGACAGGTCATGAACACTGAAGCTTTCTTT
TRBJ1-2,-,TRBV7-9,once,CASSLLQGEGYGYTF,TGTGCCAGCAGCTTGCTACAGGGAGAAGGCTATGGCTACACCTTC
TRBJ2-1,TRBD2,TRBV4-2,once,CASSRSAGPYNEQFF,TGTGCCAGCAGCCGATCAGCGGGACCCTACAATGAGCAGTTCTTC
TRBJ2-1,TRBD2,TRBV7-2,-,CASSSAGGTYNEQFF,TGTGCCAGCAGCTCAGCGGGAGGAACCTACAATGAGCAGTTCTTC
TRBJ1-4,TRBD1,TRBV6-1,-,CASRVTGWEEKLFF,TGTGCCAGCAGGGTGACAGGGTGGGAAGAAAAACTGTTTTTT
TRBJ1-4,-,TRBV2,-,CASIGTRELSLFF,TGTGCCAGCATTGGCACGCGGGAACTCTCCCTGTTTTTT
TRBJ2-7,-,TRBV4-3,few,CASSPLTGSYEQYF,TGCGCCAGCAGCCCCTTGACTGGGTCGTACGAGCAGTACTTC
TRBJ2-3,-,TRBV9,-,CASSASTSDTQYF,TGTGCCAGCAGCGCGAGTACCTCAGATACGCAGTATTTT
TRBJ2-7,TRBD1,TRBV20-1,-,CSARGPTGGYEQYF,TGCAGTGCTAGGGGGCCGACAGGGGGCTACGAGCAGTACTTC
TRBJ2-7,-,TRBV28,many,CASSLSLGGGGTSSYEQYF,TGTGCCAGCAGTTTATCCCTCGGCGGGGGCGGGACATCCTCCTACGAGCAGTACTTC
TRBJ1-5,-,TRBV20-1,once,CSARRNIGNQPQHF,TGCAGTGCGAGGAGAAACATTGGCAATCAGCCCCAGCATTTT
TRBJ2-2,-,TRBV15,-,CATSRDGEGSRTGELFF,TGTGCCACCAGCAGAGATGGTGAAGGGTCCCGAACCGGGGAGCTGTTTTTT
TRBJ2-7,-,TRBV7-9,-,CASRKVGGLFLYEQYF,TGTGCCAGCAGGAAGGTCGGGGGCCTCTTCCTCTACGAGCAGTACTTC
TRBJ2-1,-,TRBV2,many,CASSPRHRSSSYNEQFF,TGTGCCAGCAGCCCCCGTCACAGGTCCAGCTCCTACAATGAGCAGTTCTTC
TRBJ2-5,-,TRBV29-1,-,CSVSGLLEETQYF,TGCAGCGTATCAGGGTTACTGGAAGAGACCCAGTACTTC
TRBJ2-5,-,TRBV20-1,few,CSAVLPERQETQYF,TGCAGTGCAGTTCTTCCAGAACGACAAGAGACCCAGTACTTC
TRBJ1-5,-,TRBV2,-,CASAPGREKGVQPQHF,TGTGCCAGCGCTCCGGGACGGGAGAAGGGCGTACAGCCCCAGCATTTT
TRBJ2-3,-,TRBV5-4,few,CASSLLAGSTDTQYF,TGTGCCAGCAGCTTACTCGCGGGGTCCACAGATACGCAGTATTTT
TRBJ1-1,-,TRBV9,-,CAGSVREENTEAFF,TGTGCCGGCAGCGTTAGGGAGGAGAACACTGAAGCTTTCTTT
TRBJ2-7,TRBD1,TRBV4-3,-,CASSRDRALTYEQYF,TGCGCCAGCAGCCGGGACAGGGCCTTAACCTACGAGCAGTACTTC
TRBJ2-1,-,TRBV7-2,-,CASSLIDNEQFF,TGTGCCAGCAGCTTAATTGACAATGAGCAGTTCTTC
TRBJ1-2,TRBD1,TRBV29-1,-,CSVVQGQGNYGYTF,TGCAGCGTTGTGCAAGGACAGGGCAACTATGGCTACACCTTC
TRBJ2-7,TRBD2,TRBV7-2,few,CASSYRAGVHEQYF,TGTGCCAGCAGCTACCGAGCGGGAGTCCACGAGCAGTACTTC
TRBJ2-7,-,TRBV6-2/TRBV6-3,-,CASRKTGADEQYF,TGTGCCAGCAGAAAGACAGGAGCGGATGAGCAGTACTTC
TRBJ2-1,-,TRBV5-1,-,CASSLRIGHGQFF,TGCGCCAGCAGCTTGCGAATTGGGCACGGGCAGTTCTTC
TRBJ2-3,TRBD2,TRBV28,-,CASSPYLGLAVIPPSTDTQYF,TGTGCCAGCAGTCCGTACCTGGGACTAGCGGTAATCCCCCCTAGCACAGATACGCAGTATTTT